Following are 24 T cell receptor beta chains from one sample sequenced in a study of blood T cell repertoires in COVID-19. TCRdb keeps only in-frame clones here, not all; method: immunoSEQ multiplex PCR. The sample records around 140,000 clones, about 81% being singletons. The sample comprised PBMCs or T cells enriched from blood (not recorded which). The receptor source for this set is a man between 40 and 49 years old with acute COVID-19.

This chain uses TRBV5-1 with TRBJ2-3, with 16 positions matching TRBD2. V was clipped by 5 bases and J by 1 base; unmatched bases: 10. In germline, CDR1 is SGHRS, CDR2 YFSETQ. This CDR3 has 19 amino acids. CDR3 in DNA: TGCGCCAGCAGGGGGACTAGCGGGAGGGCTAGGGTGGGCACAGATACGCAGTATTTT. The encoded protein is CASRGTSGRARVGTDTQYF.

This clone was seen a handful of times. The chain employs TRBV3-1 (or the pseudogene TRBV3-2) and TRBJ2-7; 9 bases match TRBD2. The germline V gene has CDR1 LGHDT and CDR2 YNNKEL (reference sequence). CDR3 length: 13 residues. Trimming at V came to 4 bases and at J to 7 bases, leaving 5 bases not matched to a gene. The CDR3 loop is CASSPGLAGEQYF. DNA of the CDR3: TGTGCCAGCAGCCCGGGACTAGCAGGGGAGCAGTACTTC.

V is TRBV6-5 and J is TRBJ2-7; D is uncertain. The CDR3 has 13 residues. Trimming took off 0 bases at V and 4 bases at J, with 7 bases between the two ends. Germline V gene data show CDR1 as MNHEY and CDR2 as SVGAGI. The CDR3 is CASSYSLDYEQYF. CDR3 nucleotides: TGTGCCAGCAGTTACTCCTTAGATTACGAGCAGTACTTC.

The rearrangement joins TRBV20-1 to TRBJ2-5, with TRBD2 identical over 8 bases. The CDR3 spans 11 residues. The V and J ends lost 8 bases and 5 bases, in that order; junction bases with no gene match: 4. The V gene's germline CDR1 is DFQATT and CDR2 SNEGSKA (reference sequence). The CDR3 loop is CSTSGGETQYF. CDR3 DNA sequence: TGCAGTACCTCGGGGGGGGAGACCCAGTACTTC.

This chain connects TRBV6-7 to TRBJ2-7, with D maybe TRBD2 (6 bases). TRBV6-7 qualifies as an ORF whose function is uncertain. The CDR3 length is 14 residues. Trimming removed 4 bases from V and 2 bases from J, with 12 bases in between. The chain's CDR3 is CASSLPGLTYEQYF. The CDR3 DNA sequence: TGTGCCAGCAGTTTGCCGGGACTTACCTACGAGCAGTACTTC.

In this sample, this clone turned up a few times. This same CDR3 is encoded by further DNA sequences in the sample. The CDR3 spells CASSLRVGETQYF. The CDR3 coding sequence is TGTGCCAGCAGCCTCAGGGTTGGGGAGACCCAGTACTTC. The J gene is TRBJ2-5, the V gene TRBV11-3; a weak D match, TRBD1 (5 bases). The CDR3 covers 13 residues. V was shortened by 5 bases and J by 5 bases, with 12 bases between the two germline ends. Germline V gene sequence: CDR1 SGHNT, CDR2 YENEEA.

This clone was picked up one time. This rearrangement joins TRBV5-1 to TRBJ2-5; 13 bases map to TRBD2. Germline lookup yields CDR1 SGHRS and CDR2 YFSETQ. The length of the CDR3 is 15 residues. V was clipped by 2 bases and J by 4 bases; unmatched bases: 2. CDR3 nucleotide sequence: TGCGCCAGCAGCTTTACTAGCGGGGGGGCAGAGACCCAGTACTTC. The encoded protein is CASSFTSGGAETQYF.

This chain links TRBV2 with TRBJ1-1, with a possible D match to TRBD1 (5 bases). The length of the CDR3 is 13 residues. In germline, CDR1 is SNHLY, CDR2 FYNNEI. Trimming removed 7 bases at V and 1 base at J, with 10 bases between. CDR3 sequence: CASKSQGNTEAFF. CDR3 coding DNA: TGTGCCAGCAAAAGCCAGGGGAACACTGAAGCTTTCTTT.

The chain uses TRBV19 and TRBJ1-2, with 7 positions matching TRBD1. J was trimmed by 4 bases and V by 7 bases; bases with no gene match: 9. The germline V gene has CDR1 LNHDA and CDR2 SQIVND (reference sequence). This CDR3 comprises 14 residues. CDR3 in amino acids: CASKPGTESYGYTF. CDR3 sequence (DNA): TGTGCCAGTAAGCCAGGGACAGAATCCTATGGCTACACCTTC.

This clone was observed a handful of times. The V gene is TRBV15, the J gene TRBJ2-7; the match to TRBD2 covers 10 bases. The CDR3 runs to 15 residues. CDR1 is LNHNV and CDR2 is YYDKDF in the germline V gene (reference sequence). V lost 5 bases and J lost 0; bases outside the gene matches: 4. For the CDR3, the DNA is TGTGCCACCAGCGGAGGACTAGCGGACTCCTACGAGCAGTACTTC. Translating it yields CATSGGLADSYEQYF.

The chain joins TRBV20-1 to TRBJ2-5, with 12 bases matching TRBD1. The CDR3 sequence is 15 residues long. V dropped 3 bases and J dropped 4; count of bases not matched to a gene: 6. Germline values: CDR1 DFQATT, CDR2 SNEGSKA (reference sequence). The CDR3 nucleotides are TGCAGTGCTAGTCCCCGGGACAGGGGGCGAGAGACCCAGTACTTC. Its protein is CSASPRDRGRETQYF.

The CDR3 loop is CASSREDRLQETQYF. The CDR3 nucleotides are TGTGCCAGCTCACGGGAGGACAGGCTCCAAGAGACCCAGTACTTC. This chain links TRBV18 with TRBJ2-5; TRBD1 is a possible D gene (7 bases). CDR1 and CDR2 from the germline V gene are KGHSH and LQKENI. The CDR3 has 15 amino acids. V was pared by 4 bases and J by 1 base, with 13 bases between.

The genes are TRBV5-1 and TRBJ2-5; 9 bases fit TRBD2. Germline trimming cut 0 bases from V and 1 base from J; bases unmatched to any gene: 4. The CDR3 spans 16 residues. Germline lookup yields CDR1 SGHRS and CDR2 YFSETQ. CDR3: CASSLALAGIQETQYF. Written as DNA, the CDR3 is TGCGCCAGCAGCTTGGCCCTAGCGGGGATCCAAGAGACCCAGTACTTC.

The chain carries TRBV7-9 and TRBJ2-2, with D unresolved. There are 16 residues in the CDR3. V shed 5 bases and J shed 4 bases, with 17 bases lying between them. Germline V gives CDR1 SEHNR, CDR2 FQNEAQ (reference sequence). The CDR3 reads CASSPASRVSTGELFF. As DNA, the CDR3 is TGTGCCAGCAGCCCTGCCTCTCGGGTTTCCACCGGGGAGCTGTTTTTT.

This clone was recorded only once. The V gene is TRBV19, the J gene TRBJ1-3; 7 nucleotides line up with TRBD1. J gave up 1 base and V 6 bases, and 3 bases lay outside the gene matches. The CDR3 is 14 amino acids. Per the germline V gene, CDR1 is LNHDA and CDR2 is SQIVND (reference sequence). The CDR3 region is CASSGQESGNTIYF. The CDR3 nucleotides read TGTGCCAGTAGCGGACAGGAGTCTGGAAACACCATATATTTT.

This rearrangement joins TRBV5-1 to TRBJ2-5, with a tentative D call TRBD2 (5 bases). This CDR3 is 15 amino acids long. The V gene lost 4 bases and the J gene lost 5 bases, with 18 bases spanning the gap. Germline lookup yields CDR1 SGHRS and CDR2 YFSETQ. CDR3 sequence reads: CASSPGISFGETQYF. CDR3 sequence (DNA): TGCGCCAGCAGCCCCGGGATATCCTTCGGGGAGACCCAGTACTTC.

V is TRBV3-1 (or the pseudogene TRBV3-2) and J is TRBJ1-2; TRBD1 aligns across 11 bases. Losses at the gene ends were 3 bases for V and 7 bases for J; bases not matched to a gene: 4. The length of the CDR3 is 14 residues. Germline V lookup: CDR1 LGHDT, CDR2 YNNKEL (reference sequence). The CDR3 loop reads CASSQDRGRGGYTF. CDR3 bases: TGTGCCAGCAGCCAGGACAGGGGGCGGGGTGGCTACACCTTC.

This clone was counted a single time. In DNA, the CDR3 is TGTGCCAGCAGCTTGGAAGGGAGTAATCAGCCCCAGCATTTT. Translation gives CASSLEGSNQPQHF. The genes are TRBV5-5 and TRBJ1-5; D gene unclear. CDR1 SGHKS and CDR2 YYEKEE come from the germline V gene (reference sequence). V lost 0 bases, J lost 4 bases, and 8 bases lay in between. The CDR3 extends over 14 amino acids.

The chain combines TRBV11-2 with TRBJ2-1, with 9 bases fitting TRBD2. This CDR3 has 16 residues. Germline V gives CDR1 SGHAT, CDR2 FQNNGV. With 4 bases clipped from V and 2 bases from J, the junction kept 6 bases outside the gene matches. The CDR3: CASSSTSGNTYNEQFF. The CDR3 DNA is TGTGCCAGCAGCTCGACTAGCGGAAACACCTACAATGAGCAGTTCTTC.

This clone has just a few counts. This rearrangement joins TRBV28 to TRBJ1-3, with 7 bases that match TRBD1. The CDR3 loop spans 13 amino acids. Germline lookup yields CDR1 MDHEN and CDR2 SYDVKM. J gave up 3 bases and V 10 bases, and 6 bases lay outside the gene matches. The CDR3 DNA sequence: TGTGCCACCCTGCAGGGGGTTGGAAACACCATATATTTT. Protein: CATLQGVGNTIYF. Variable domain in full (rest from reference TRBV28 and TRBJ1-3): DVKVTQSSRYLVKRTGEKVFLECVQDMDHENMFWYRQDPGLGLRLIYFSYDVKMKEKGDIPEGYSVSREKKERFSLILESASTNQTSMYLCATLQGVGNTIYFGEGSWLTVV.

V gene TRBV27 combines with J gene TRBJ2-1; 15 nucleotides agree with TRBD2. Germline trimming cut 4 bases from V and 4 bases from J; bases unmatched to any gene: 5. The CDR3 loop spans 17 amino acids. Germline V gene data show CDR1 as MNHEY and CDR2 as SMNVEV (reference sequence). DNA for the CDR3: TGTGCCAGCAGTTCCCTCGGGACTAGCGGGGGGTACAATGAGCAGTTCTTC. Translated, it gives CASSSLGTSGGYNEQFF.

This clone has more than one count but fewer than ten. The CDR3 sequence: CASSYGQGGQPQHF. The CDR3 DNA reads as TGTGCCAGCAGTTATGGACAGGGCGGTCAGCCCCAGCATTTT. The V call is TRBV6-5, the J call TRBJ1-5; 8 bases align to TRBD1. CDR1 MNHEY and CDR2 SVGAGI come from the germline V gene. The CDR3 is 14 amino acids. Trimming at V came to 3 bases and at J to 6 bases, leaving 4 bases not matched to a gene.

This chain uses TRBV14 with TRBJ2-1, with 9 bases fitting TRBD2. After removal of 3 bases from V and 10 bases from J, the junction contained 7 bases not matched to a gene. The CDR3 extends over 14 amino acids. Germline CDR1 reads SGHDN; CDR2 reads FVKESK. The CDR3 DNA reads as TGTGCCAGCAGCCAGCGCGGGGGGGCCGGCGAGCAGTTCTTC. This codes for CASSQRGGAGEQFF.

The chain links TRBV5-6 to TRBJ2-5; TRBD2 matches 13 bases. The CDR3 totals 18 residues. The germline V gene encodes CDR1 SGHDT and CDR2 YYEEEE. The J segment lost 1 base and the V segment lost 2 bases, leaving 8 bases of the junction unmatched. The CDR3 spells CASSLLLAGGPLQETQYF. The CDR3, as DNA: TGTGCCAGCAGCTTATTACTAGCGGGAGGGCCCCTCCAAGAGACCCAGTACTTC.